This TCR beta chain is from a study of shared clonotypes between healthy human individuals. Roughly 27,000 T cell genomes, or approximately 190 ng DNA, went into the sorted-subset replicate PCRs. Data came from immunoSEQ multiplex PCR; TCRdb stores just in-frame clones and leaves some out. Among 2 million to 2.5 million clones listed, almost 96% were seen once. For this clone: What it binds is not known.

Study-level points and caveats: Tissues were not sampled, only blood, and their repertoires likely differ. Some naive CD4 clonotypes, 4% to 6%, turned up in common across several donors.

Material: naive CD4+ T cells sorted from blood. Noted subset: CD45RA+ positively selected. The sequence was collected from a man younger than 35 in good health.

CDR3 loop: CAISGPGNTEAFF. As DNA, the CDR3 is TGTGCCATCAGCGGACCCGGGAACACTGAAGCTTTCTTT. The chain has TRBV10-3 and TRBJ1-1; no definite D call. Germline CDR1 and CDR2: ENHRY and SYGVKD. The germline V and J ends were trimmed by 6 bases and 1 base, with 9 bases remaining between them. This CDR3 spans 13 amino acids.